The 7 T cell receptor beta chains presented below share a single source sample, sequenced in a study of radiotherapy plus CTLA-4 blockade in lung cancer. This table comes from immunoSEQ multiplex PCR, and its TCRdb copy is limited to in-frame clones, with some not included. The sample lists tens of thousands of clones, around 80% occurring once. The material was peripheral blood, obtained from a patient treated with radiotherapy plus ipilimumab. The origin of the receptors is a human donor with non-small cell lung cancer who had stable disease on radiotherapy plus ipilimumab.

Written as DNA, the CDR3 is TGCGCCAGCAGCCACGCCGGACAGGGGGCGGTCTATGGCTACACCTTC. Translating gives CASSHAGQGAVYGYTF. This sequence joins TRBV4-3 and TRBJ1-2; TRBD1 matches 11 bases. Germline CDR1 reads LGHNA; CDR2 reads YSLEER. V shed 3 bases, J shed 4 bases, and the junction held 7 bases outside the gene matches. CDR3 length: 16 amino acids.

The J gene is TRBJ1-2, the V gene TRBV10-2, with 9 bases matching TRBD1. CDR3 length: 16 residues. V gave up 3 bases and J gave up 2 bases; unmatched junction bases: 7. Germline V gene lookup returns CDR1 WSHSY and CDR2 SAAADI. The CDR3 region has the DNA TGCGCCAGCAGTGACGACAGGGGGAGTCTGAACTATGGCTACACCTTC. This gives the protein CASSDDRGSLNYGYTF.

The CDR3 reads CASRIWTASNTGELFF. CDR3 DNA sequence: TGCGCCAGCCGGATTTGGACGGCCTCGAACACCGGGGAGCTGTTTTTT. V and J are TRBV5-1 and TRBJ2-2; D is uncertain. The CDR3 covers 16 residues. V lost 7 bases and J 0 bases, leaving 16 bases between the germline ends. Germline V gene lookup returns CDR1 SGHRS and CDR2 YFSETQ.

This clone was picked up a small number of times. The V and J genes are TRBV6-5 and TRBJ2-7; D may be TRBD1 (5 bases). The germline V and J ends were trimmed by 4 bases and 4 bases, with 11 bases remaining between them. Germline V gives CDR1 MNHEY, CDR2 SVGAGI. There are 13 residues in the CDR3. The CDR3: CASSWNRQYEQYV. Here the CDR3 DNA reads TGTGCCAGCAGTTGGAACAGGCAGTACGAGCAGTACGTC.

The table lists this clone with a few counts. The V and J genes are TRBV11-2 and TRBJ1-1; D perhaps matches TRBD1 (6 bases). The germline V gene has CDR1 SGHAT and CDR2 FQNNGV. The CDR3 has 14 residues. The ends were cut back, 5 bases at V and 5 bases at J, with 15 bases in the middle. DNA for the CDR3: TGTGCCAGCAGCCCAATTGACAGGTTTACTGAAGCTTTCTTT. This sequence encodes CASSPIDRFTEAFF.

The chain has TRBV7-9 and TRBJ1-1, with 7 bases lining up with TRBD1. This CDR3 has 16 amino acids. CDR1 and CDR2 from the germline V gene are SEHNR and FQNEAQ (reference sequence). V shed 1 base and J 3 bases; nucleotides not matched to a gene: 8. CDR3 sequence: CASSLVGGRGYTEAFF. The CDR3 nucleotides read TGTGCCAGCAGCTTAGTGGGAGGCAGGGGGTACACTGAAGCTTTCTTT.

The chain recombines TRBV5-6 with TRBJ1-1; D remains unclear. V shed 0 bases and J shed 0 bases, with 9 bases lying between them. The CDR3 sequence is 15 residues long. Germline CDR1 is SGHDT and CDR2 is YYEEEE. The CDR3 region is CASSLAAPMNTEAFF. The CDR3 region has the DNA TGTGCCAGCAGCTTGGCTGCCCCGATGAACACTGAAGCTTTCTTT.